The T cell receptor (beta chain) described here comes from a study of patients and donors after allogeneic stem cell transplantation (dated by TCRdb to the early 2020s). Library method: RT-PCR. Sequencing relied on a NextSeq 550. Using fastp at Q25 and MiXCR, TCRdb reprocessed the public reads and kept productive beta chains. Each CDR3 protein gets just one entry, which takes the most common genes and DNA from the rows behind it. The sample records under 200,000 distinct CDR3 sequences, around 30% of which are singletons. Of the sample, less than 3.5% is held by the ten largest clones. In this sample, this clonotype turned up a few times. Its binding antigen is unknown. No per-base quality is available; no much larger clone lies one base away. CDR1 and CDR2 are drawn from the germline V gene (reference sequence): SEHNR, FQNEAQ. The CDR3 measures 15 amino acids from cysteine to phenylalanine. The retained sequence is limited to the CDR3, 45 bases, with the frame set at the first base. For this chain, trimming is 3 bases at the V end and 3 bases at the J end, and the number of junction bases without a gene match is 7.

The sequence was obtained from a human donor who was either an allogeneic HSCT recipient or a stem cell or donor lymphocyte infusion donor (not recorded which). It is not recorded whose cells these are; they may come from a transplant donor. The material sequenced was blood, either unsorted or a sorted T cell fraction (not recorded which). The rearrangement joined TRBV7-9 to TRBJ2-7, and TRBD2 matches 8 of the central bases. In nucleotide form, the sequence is TGTGCCAGCAGCTTCCGGCTAGCGGGTAACTACGAGCAGTACTTC. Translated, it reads CASSFRLAGNYEQYF.